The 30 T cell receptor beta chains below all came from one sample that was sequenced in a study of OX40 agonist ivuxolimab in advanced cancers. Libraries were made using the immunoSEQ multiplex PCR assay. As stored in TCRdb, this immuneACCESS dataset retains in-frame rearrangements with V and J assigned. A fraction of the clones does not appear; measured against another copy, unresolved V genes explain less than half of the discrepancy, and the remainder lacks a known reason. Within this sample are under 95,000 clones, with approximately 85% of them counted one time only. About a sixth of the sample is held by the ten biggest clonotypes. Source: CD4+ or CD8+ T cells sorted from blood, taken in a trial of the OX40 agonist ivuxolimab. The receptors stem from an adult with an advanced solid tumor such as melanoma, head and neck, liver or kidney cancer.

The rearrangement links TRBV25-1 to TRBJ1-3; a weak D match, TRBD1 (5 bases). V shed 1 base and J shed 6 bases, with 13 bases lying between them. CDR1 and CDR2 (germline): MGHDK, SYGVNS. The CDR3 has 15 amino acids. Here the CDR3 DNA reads TGTGCCAGCAGTGAATGGGGACGGAAGCCAAACACCATATATTTT. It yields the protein CASSEWGRKPNTIYF.

The DNA of the CDR3 is TGTGCCAGCAGCCCCTGGCAGTATAGCAATCAGCCCCAGCATTTT. Translated: CASSPWQYSNQPQHF. The chain is built from TRBV5-6 and TRBJ1-5; D is unresolved. This CDR3 contains 15 residues. V gave up 4 bases and J gave up 0 bases, with 11 bases separating them. In germline, CDR1 is SGHDT, CDR2 YYEEEE.

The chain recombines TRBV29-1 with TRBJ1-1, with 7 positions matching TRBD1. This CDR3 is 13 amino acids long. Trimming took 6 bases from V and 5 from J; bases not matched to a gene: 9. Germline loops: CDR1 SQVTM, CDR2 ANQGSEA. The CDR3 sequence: CSVVQGRLTEAFF. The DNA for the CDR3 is TGCAGCGTCGTACAGGGGAGATTGACTGAAGCTTTCTTT.

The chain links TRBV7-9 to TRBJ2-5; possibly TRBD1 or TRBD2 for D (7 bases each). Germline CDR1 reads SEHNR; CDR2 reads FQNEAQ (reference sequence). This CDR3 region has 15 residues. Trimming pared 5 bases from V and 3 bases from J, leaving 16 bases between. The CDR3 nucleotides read TGTGCCAGCAGCCCATCAGGGGGGGCGGAAGAGACCCAGTACTTC. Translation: CASSPSGGAEETQYF.

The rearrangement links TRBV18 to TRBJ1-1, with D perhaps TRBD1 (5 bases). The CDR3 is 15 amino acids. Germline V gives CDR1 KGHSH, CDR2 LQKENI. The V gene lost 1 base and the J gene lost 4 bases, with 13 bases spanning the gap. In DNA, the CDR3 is TGTGCCAGCTCACCACGGGCAGGGCTGGGCACTGAAGCTTTCTTT. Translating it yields CASSPRAGLGTEAFF.

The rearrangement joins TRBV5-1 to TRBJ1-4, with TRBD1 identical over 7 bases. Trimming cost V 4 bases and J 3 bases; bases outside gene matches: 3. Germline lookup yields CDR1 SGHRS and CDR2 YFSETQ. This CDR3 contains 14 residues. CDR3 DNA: TGCGCCAGCAGCCAGGGGGACTCTAATGAAAAACTGTTTTTT. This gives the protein CASSQGDSNEKLFF.

The chain's CDR3 is CASSQLFIGPGLAGAETQYF. The CDR3 bases are TGTGCCAGCAGCCAACTGTTTATTGGGCCGGGACTAGCGGGAGCAGAGACCCAGTACTTC. The V gene is TRBV14, the J gene TRBJ2-5, with 14 bases matching TRBD2. The germline CDR1 and CDR2 sequences are SGHDN and FVKESK. Germline trimming cut 2 bases from V and 4 bases from J; bases unmatched to any gene: 15. The CDR3 covers 20 residues. Variable domain in full (rest from reference TRBV14 and TRBJ2-5): EAGVTQFPSHSVIEKGQTVTLRCDPISGHDNLYWYRRVMGKEIKFLLHFVKESKQDESGMPNNRFLAERTGGTYSTLKVQPAELEDSGVYFCASSQLFIGPGLAGAETQYFGPGTRLLVL.

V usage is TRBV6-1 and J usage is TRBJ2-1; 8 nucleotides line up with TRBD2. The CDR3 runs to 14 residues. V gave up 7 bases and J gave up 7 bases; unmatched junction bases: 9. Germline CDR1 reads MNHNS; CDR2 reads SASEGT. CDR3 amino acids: CASKETSVGNEQFF. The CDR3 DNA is TGTGCCAGCAAGGAGACTAGCGTGGGGAATGAGCAGTTCTTC.

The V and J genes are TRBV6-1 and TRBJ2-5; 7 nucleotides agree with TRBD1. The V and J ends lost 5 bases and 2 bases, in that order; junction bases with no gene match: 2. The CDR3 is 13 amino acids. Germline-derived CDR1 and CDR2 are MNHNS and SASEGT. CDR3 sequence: CASSKDRQETQYF. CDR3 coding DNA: TGTGCCAGCAGTAAGGACAGGCAAGAGACCCAGTACTTC.

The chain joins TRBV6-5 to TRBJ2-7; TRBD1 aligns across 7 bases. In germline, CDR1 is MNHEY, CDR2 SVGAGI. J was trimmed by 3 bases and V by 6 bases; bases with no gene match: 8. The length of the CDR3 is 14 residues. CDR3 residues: CASSYTRDSYEQYF. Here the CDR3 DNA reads TGTGCCAGCAGCTATACCCGGGACAGCTACGAGCAGTACTTC.

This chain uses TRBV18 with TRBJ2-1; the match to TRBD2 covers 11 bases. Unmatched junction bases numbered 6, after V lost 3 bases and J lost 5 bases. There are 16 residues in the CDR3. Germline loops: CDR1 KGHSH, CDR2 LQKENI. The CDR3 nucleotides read TGTGCCAGCTCACCGACTAGCGGGGTCCCTGACAATGAGCAGTTCTTC. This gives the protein CASSPTSGVPDNEQFF. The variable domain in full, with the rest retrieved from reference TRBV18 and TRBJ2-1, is NAGVMQNPRHLVRRRGQEARLRCSPMKGHSHVYWYRQLPEEGLKFMVYLQKENIIDESGMPKERFSAEFPKEGPSILRIQQVVRGDSAAYFCASSPTSGVPDNEQFFGPGTRLTVL.

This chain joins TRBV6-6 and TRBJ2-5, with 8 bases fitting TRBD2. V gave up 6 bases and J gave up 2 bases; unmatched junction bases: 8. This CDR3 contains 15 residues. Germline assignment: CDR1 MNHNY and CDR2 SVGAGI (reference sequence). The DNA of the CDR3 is TGTGCCAGCAGCCGCCCTAGCGGGCCTCAAGAGACCCAGTACTTC. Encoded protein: CASSRPSGPQETQYF.

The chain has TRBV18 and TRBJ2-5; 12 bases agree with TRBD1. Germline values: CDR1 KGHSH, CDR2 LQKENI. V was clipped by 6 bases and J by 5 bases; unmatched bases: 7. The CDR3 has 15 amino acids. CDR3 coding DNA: TGTGCCAGCTCGTCCCGGGACAGGGGGCTGGAGACCCAGTACTTC. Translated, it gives CASSSRDRGLETQYF.

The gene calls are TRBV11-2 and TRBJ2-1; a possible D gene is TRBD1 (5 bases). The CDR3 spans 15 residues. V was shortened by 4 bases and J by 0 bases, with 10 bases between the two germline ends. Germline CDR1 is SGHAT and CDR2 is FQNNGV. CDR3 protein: CASSSRQSSYNEQFF. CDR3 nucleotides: TGTGCCAGCAGCTCTAGACAGAGCTCCTACAATGAGCAGTTCTTC.

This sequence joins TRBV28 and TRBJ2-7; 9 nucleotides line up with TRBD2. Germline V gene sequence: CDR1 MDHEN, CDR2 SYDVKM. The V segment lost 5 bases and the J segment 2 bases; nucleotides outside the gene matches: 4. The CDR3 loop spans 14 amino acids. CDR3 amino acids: CASSKAGGAYEQYF. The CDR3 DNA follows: TGTGCCAGCAGTAAAGCGGGAGGAGCCTACGAGCAGTACTTC.

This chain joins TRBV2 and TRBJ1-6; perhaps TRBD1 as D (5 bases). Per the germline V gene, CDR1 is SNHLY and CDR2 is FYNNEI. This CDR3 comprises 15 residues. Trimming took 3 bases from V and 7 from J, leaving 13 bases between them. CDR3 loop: CASSENRIENSPLHF. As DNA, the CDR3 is TGTGCCAGCAGTGAGAACAGGATTGAAAATTCACCCCTCCACTTT.

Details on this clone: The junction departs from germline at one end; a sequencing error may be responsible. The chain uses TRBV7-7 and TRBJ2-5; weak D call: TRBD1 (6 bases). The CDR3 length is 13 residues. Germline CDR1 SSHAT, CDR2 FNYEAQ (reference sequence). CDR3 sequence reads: CASSWDTHSTQYF. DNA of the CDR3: TGTGCTAGCAGCTGGGACACCCACTCGACCCAGTACTTC.

CDR3 loop: CASTVGAPPTREQYF. The CDR3 DNA is TGTGCCAGCACCGTAGGAGCCCCCCCTACGAGGGAGCAGTACTTC. The gene calls are TRBV6-5 and TRBJ2-7; D gene unclear. Trimming pared 7 bases from V and 7 bases from J, leaving 23 bases between. Germline CDR1 is MNHEY and CDR2 is SVGAGI. The CDR3 totals 15 residues.

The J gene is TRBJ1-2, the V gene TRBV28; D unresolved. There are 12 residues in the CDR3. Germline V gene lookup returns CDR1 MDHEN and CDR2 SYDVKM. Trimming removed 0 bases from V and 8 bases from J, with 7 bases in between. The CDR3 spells CASSLWVGGYTF. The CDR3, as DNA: TGTGCCAGCAGTTTATGGGTGGGAGGCTACACCTTC.

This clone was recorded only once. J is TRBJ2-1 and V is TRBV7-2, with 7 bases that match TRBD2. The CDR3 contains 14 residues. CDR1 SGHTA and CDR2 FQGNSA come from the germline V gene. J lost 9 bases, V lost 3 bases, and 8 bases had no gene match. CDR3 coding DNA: TGTGCCAGCAGCTTCGCGAGCGGGACTCGTGAGCAGTTCTTC. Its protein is CASSFASGTREQFF.

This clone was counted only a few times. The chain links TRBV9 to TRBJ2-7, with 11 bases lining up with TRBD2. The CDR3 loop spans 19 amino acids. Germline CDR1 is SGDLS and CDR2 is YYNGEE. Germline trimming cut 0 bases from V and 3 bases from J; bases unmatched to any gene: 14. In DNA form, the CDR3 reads TGTGCCAGCAGCGTAGACCCCAAAGACCCCACTAGCGGGAGCTACGAGCAGTACTTC. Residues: CASSVDPKDPTSGSYEQYF.

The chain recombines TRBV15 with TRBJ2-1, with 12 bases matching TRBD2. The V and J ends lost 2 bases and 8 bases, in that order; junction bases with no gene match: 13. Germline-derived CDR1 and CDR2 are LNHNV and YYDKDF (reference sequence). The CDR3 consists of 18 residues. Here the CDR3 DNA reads TGTGCCACCAGCAGATCTCCCTACTCGACTAGCGGGAGCTATGAGCAGTTCTTC. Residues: CATSRSPYSTSGSYEQFF. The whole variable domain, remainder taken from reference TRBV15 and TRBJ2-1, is DAMVIQNPRYQVTQFGKPVTLSCSQTLNHNVMYWYQQKSSQAPKLLFHYYDKDFNNEADTPDNFQSRRPNTSFCFLDIRSPGLGDTAMYLCATSRSPYSTSGSYEQFFGPGTRLTVL.

In DNA, the CDR3 is TGTGCCAGCAGGGCTTCGTTGTCGGGGGGAAGCAATCAGCCCCAGCATTTT. Its protein product is CASRASLSGGSNQPQHF. The V and J genes are TRBV28 and TRBJ1-5; D is possibly TRBD1 (5 bases). Germline V CDR1 and CDR2: MDHEN, SYDVKM. The length of the CDR3 is 17 residues. The germline V and J ends were trimmed by 6 bases and 1 base, with 19 bases remaining between them.

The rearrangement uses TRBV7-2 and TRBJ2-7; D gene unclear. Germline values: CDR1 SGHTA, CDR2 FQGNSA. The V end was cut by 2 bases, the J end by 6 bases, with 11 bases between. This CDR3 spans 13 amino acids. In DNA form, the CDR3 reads TGTGCCAGCAGCTTACTATCGGCTGGCGAGCAGTACTTC. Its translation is CASSLLSAGEQYF.

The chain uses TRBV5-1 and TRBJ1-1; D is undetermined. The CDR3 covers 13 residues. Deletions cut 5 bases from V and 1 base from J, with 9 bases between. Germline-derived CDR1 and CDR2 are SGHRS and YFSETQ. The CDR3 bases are TGCGCCAGCAGTTATGTAGAGAACACTGAAGCTTTCTTT. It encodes CASSYVENTEAFF.

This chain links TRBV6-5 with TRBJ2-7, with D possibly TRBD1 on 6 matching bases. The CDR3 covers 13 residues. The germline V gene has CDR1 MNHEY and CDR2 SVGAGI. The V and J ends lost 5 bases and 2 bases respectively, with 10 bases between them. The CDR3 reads CASSRDIAYEQYF. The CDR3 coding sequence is TGTGCCAGCAGTCGGGACATAGCCTACGAGCAGTACTTC.

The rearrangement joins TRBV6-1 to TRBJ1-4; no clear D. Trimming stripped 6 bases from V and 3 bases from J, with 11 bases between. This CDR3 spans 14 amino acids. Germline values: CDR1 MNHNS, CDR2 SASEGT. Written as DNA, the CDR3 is TGTGCCAGCAGACTCACGGGCCCTAATGAAAAACTGTTTTTT. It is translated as CASRLTGPNEKLFF.

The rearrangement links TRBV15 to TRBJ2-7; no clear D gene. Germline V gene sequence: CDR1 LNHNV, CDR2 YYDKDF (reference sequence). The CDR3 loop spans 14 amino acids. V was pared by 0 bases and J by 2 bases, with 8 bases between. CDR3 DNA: TGTGCCACCAGCAGAGAACGAGGTCCCTACGAGCAGTACTTC. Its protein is CATSRERGPYEQYF.

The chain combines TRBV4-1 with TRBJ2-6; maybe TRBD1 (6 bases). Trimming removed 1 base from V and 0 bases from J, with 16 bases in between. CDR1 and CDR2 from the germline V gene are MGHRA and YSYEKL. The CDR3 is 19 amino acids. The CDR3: CASSQVLKDRPSGANVLTF. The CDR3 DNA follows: TGCGCCAGCAGCCAAGTTCTTAAAGACAGGCCCTCTGGGGCCAACGTCCTGACTTTC.

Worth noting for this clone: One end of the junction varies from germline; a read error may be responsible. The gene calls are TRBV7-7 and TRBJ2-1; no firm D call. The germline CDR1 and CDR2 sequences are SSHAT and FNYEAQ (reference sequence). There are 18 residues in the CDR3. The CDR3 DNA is TGTGCTAGCAGCTTAGTACCACCGGGCCCTATAACCTTCAATGAGCAGTTCTTC. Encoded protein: CASSLVPPGPITFNEQFF.